Shown below are 3 T cell receptor beta chains from a single sample sequenced in a study of T cells in Graves' hyperthyroidism and ophthalmopathy. Amplification of TCR beta CDR3 regions used RNA as the template. Using the HTBI primer set, a first-round RT-PCR was run on the TCR CDR3. Each CDR3 protein is one row after TCRdb ran MiXCR on the multiplex PCR reads. Among 300,000 to 400,000 distinct CDR3 sequences listed, over 15% were seen once. Material for sequencing was blood. These receptors came from a woman aged 45-60 years with Graves' hyperthyroidism.

The rearrangement joins TRBV3-1 to TRBJ1-1; TRBD1 matches at 9 bases. With V trimmed by 2 bases and J by 4 bases, 11 bases remained unmatched. The CDR3 spans 17 residues. Germline V gene lookup returns CDR1 LGHDT and CDR2 YNNKEL (reference sequence). The CDR3 is CASSQTRDRAVITEAFF. In DNA form, the CDR3 reads TGTGCCAGCAGCCAAACCCGGGACAGGGCCGTGATCACTGAAGCTTTCTTT.

The sample holds many counts of this clonotype. V and J are TRBV3-1 and TRBJ2-5, with D hard to call. The CDR3 is made up of 12 amino acids. Trimming shortened V by 1 base and J by 4 bases, and 4 bases separated the two germline ends. In germline, CDR1 is LGHDT, CDR2 YNNKEL (reference sequence). The CDR3 loop is CASSQGGETQYF. As DNA, the CDR3 is TGTGCCAGCAGCCAAGGGGGAGAGACCCAGTACTTC.

This clonotype was observed a handful of times. The chain employs TRBV30 and TRBJ1-5, with D uncertain. The CDR3 covers 14 residues. CDR1 and CDR2 (germline): GTSNPN, SVGIG (reference sequence). Trimming left V 0 bases short and J 4 bases short, with 10 bases between. CDR3 sequence reads: CAWSVLGRNQPQHF. The CDR3 coding sequence is TGTGCCTGGAGTGTACTCGGGAGGAATCAGCCCCAGCATTTT.